This T cell receptor (beta chain) was profiled in a study of T cells in severe cutaneous drug reactions (dated by TCRdb to the late 2010s). Some background on the complete study: Between 2011 and 2018, patients were recruited from Taiwan, Thailand and a European registry network. Libraries used iRepertoire multiplex PCR; authors cited a comparison showing similar capture of abundant clonotypes across iRepertoire and 5' RACE methods with or without UMI. Blister fluids/cells, PBMC and other biological samples were taken from patients in the acute stage or the recovery stage. The Naranjo algorithm and the ALDEN drug causality algorithm were used to assign the culprit drug. Single-cell sequencing, quantitative PCR validation, functional assays and transgenic mouse experiments were combined with bulk TCR sequencing. Enrollment was limited to patients whose SJS/TEN or DRESS diagnosis was probable or definite according to RegiSCAR criteria.

For CDR1 and CDR2, the germline V gene (reference sequence) lists MNHEY and SMNVEV. Counted from cysteine to phenylalanine, this CDR3 has 14 amino acids. The nucleotide record is missing. Sequenced donors were patients with carbamazepine-induced Stevens-Johnson syndrome or toxic epidermal necrolysis (CBZ-SJS/TEN). Peripheral blood repertoires came from CBZ-SJS/TEN patients of Han Chinese (about five) and European (roughly six) origin. To look for drug-specific clonotypes, next-generation sequencing was used to profile the T cell receptor repertoires of patients with drug-induced severe cutaneous adverse reactions. RNA was isolated from either blister cells of skin lesions or peripheral blood mononuclear cells. For both bulk and single-cell sequencing, libraries were prepared with the iRepertoire multiplex PCR system using TCR subtype-specific primers. Multiplex PCR with primers targeting V, D and J gene regions was used to generate bulk TCR beta libraries. Approximately 90-550 ng of RNA per sample was used as input for bulk TCR library preparation. Bulk TCR beta amplicons were sequenced on an Illumina MiSeq. The authors' pipeline ran thus. Sample misassignments and low-quality sequencing reads were filtered out during quality control steps. The amino acids lying between the V-gene Y[YFLI]C motif and the J-segment [FW]GXGT motif were defined as CDR3. TRBV and TRBJ gene assignments and CDR3 clonotypes followed the IMGT database. TRBV expression in each sample was normalized to the mean expression of the same gene in PBMC from 40 to 45 healthy donors. TCRdb reprocessed the reads and provides one entry for every CDR3 protein sequence; no DNA is given. The authors' filters were not applied to this entry. The table for this sample records roughly 5,500 distinct CDR3 sequences. The top ten constitute 15% of the sample.

Regarding this clonotype: Which antigen it targets is not known.

Overall results and qualifications from the work: According to the authors, further study is still needed to determine whether the public TCR generalizes to SJS/TEN caused by other drugs. CBZ-SJS/TEN patients showed strongly increased TRBV12-4 usage, with averages of 25% to 40% in blister cells and approximately 5.2% in PBMC. A public TCRbeta CDR3 was found in all seven CBZ-SJS/TEN blister samples (mean about 14%) but was undetectable or scarce in tolerant-control and healthy-donor PBMC.

Sequenced material: PBMCs. The chain couples TRBV27 to TRBJ2-7. The TCR originated in a human donor with a severe cutaneous adverse drug reaction. The CDR3 protein is CASSQGRNFYEQYF.